A single sample is the source of the 21 T cell receptor beta chains below, sequenced in a study of vaccination and CD4 T cells after COVID-19. Treatment meaning: roughly 11-day PBMC culture with coronavirus spike peptide pools or control peptides (ViraFEST assay). What these receptors recognize is not known. An Oncomine TCR Beta short-read assay was used to sequence the DNA from cultured CD4+ T cells. TCRdb itself ran the PCR reads through MiXCR, one entry per CDR3 protein. The repertoire holds 13,000 to 15,000 distinct CDR3 sequences, with about 50% as singletons. Sequencing input: CD4+ T cells from blood, cultured in vitro. The receptors derive from a human donor who had recovered from COVID-19.

V gene TRBV5-6 combines with J gene TRBJ2-5; TRBD2 agrees at 7 bases. The germline gives CDR1 SGHDT, CDR2 YYEEEE. With V trimmed by 2 bases and J by 1 base, 2 bases remained unmatched. This CDR3 region has 14 residues. Here the CDR3 reads CASSFWTSQETQYF. In nucleotides, the CDR3 is TGTGCCAGCAGCTTCTGGACTAGCCAAGAGACCCAGTACTTC.

This clonotype has just a few counts. The chain combines TRBV20-1 with TRBJ1-6, with D possibly being TRBD1 (6 bases). The CDR3 runs to 13 residues. Germline assignment: CDR1 DFQATT and CDR2 SNEGSKA (reference sequence). Trimming pared 3 bases from V and 5 bases from J, leaving 8 bases between. CDR3 sequence (DNA): TGCAGTGCTAGCGGACAGAATAATTCACCCCTCCACTTT. As protein: CSASGQNNSPLHF.

The gene calls are TRBV7-8 and TRBJ1-2; D might be TRBD1 (5 bases). There are 13 residues in the CDR3. V was trimmed by 5 bases and J by 7 bases, leaving 14 bases between them. Germline CDR1 and CDR2: SGHVS and FQNEAQ. CDR3 region: CASSTRQTLGYTF. CDR3 nucleotides: TGTGCCAGCAGCACCAGACAGACCCTTGGCTACACCTTC.

The chain is built from TRBV6-1 and TRBJ1-5; tentative D call: TRBD1 (6 bases). The CDR3 extends over 14 amino acids. Looked up from germline, CDR1 is MNHNS and CDR2 is SASEGT. Trimming cost V 2 bases and J 3 bases, with 8 bases left between them. CDR3 bases: TGTGCCAGCAGTGAATGGGGGGCCAATCAGCCCCAGCATTTT. Its translation is CASSEWGANQPQHF.

This clonotype was seen more than once but under ten times. The V call is TRBV5-1, the J call TRBJ1-5; 7 nucleotides line up with TRBD1. The CDR3 extends over 15 amino acids. V lost 4 bases, J lost 1 base, and 5 bases stayed unmatched. Germline loops: CDR1 SGHRS, CDR2 YFSETQ. For the CDR3, the DNA is TGCGCCAGCAGCCCGACAGGGACGAGCAATCAGCCCCAGCATTTT. Its protein is CASSPTGTSNQPQHF.

This clonotype has just a few counts. The V call is TRBV28, the J call TRBJ1-5; no firm D call. Germline lookup yields CDR1 MDHEN and CDR2 SYDVKM. Trimming took 5 bases from V and 1 from J, leaving 18 bases between them. The CDR3 length is 17 residues. The CDR3 DNA reads as TGTGCCAGCAGTAAGTCCTCGCGGGGTTTGAGCAATCAGCCCCAGCATTTT. As protein: CASSKSSRGLSNQPQHF.

This clonotype has more than one count but fewer than ten. The V and J genes are TRBV7-3 and TRBJ1-2; perhaps TRBD1 as D (6 bases). Deletions cut 5 bases from V and 6 bases from J, with 19 bases between. CDR3 length equals 15 residues. The germline gives CDR1 SGHTA, CDR2 FQGTGA. The CDR3: CASSPSRDTRHGYTF. The CDR3 DNA follows: TGTGCCAGCAGCCCAAGCCGGGACACCAGGCATGGCTACACCTTC.

The V gene is TRBV7-2, the J gene TRBJ2-5, with 7 bases aligning to TRBD2. CDR3 length: 14 residues. From germline, CDR1 is SGHTA and CDR2 FQGNSA. The trim removed 2 bases at V and 5 bases at J, leaving 5 bases unmatched. The CDR3 loop is CASSLPSGRETQYF. The CDR3 DNA sequence: TGTGCCAGCAGCTTACCCTCCGGGAGGGAGACCCAGTACTTC. The full variable domain, with the rest looked up from reference TRBV7-2 and TRBJ2-5, is GAGVSQSPSNKVTEKGKDVELRCDPISGHTALYWYRQSLGQGLEFLIYFQGNSAPDKSGLPSDRFSAERTGGSVSTLTIQRTQQEDSAVYLCASSLPSGRETQYFGPGTRLLVL.

CDR3 residues: CASSPQVTGGITEQYF. The CDR3 DNA is TGTGCCAGCAGCCCCCAAGTGACAGGAGGAATCACCGAGCAGTACTTC. The chain has TRBV2 and TRBJ2-7, with D perhaps matching TRBD1 (6 bases). Germline-derived CDR1 and CDR2 are SNHLY and FYNNEI. V dropped 6 bases and J dropped 6 bases, with 24 bases sitting between them. The CDR3 has 16 amino acids.

In this sample, this clonotype turned up once. The chain links TRBV28 to TRBJ2-1; 7 bases agree with TRBD2. CDR1 is MDHEN and CDR2 is SYDVKM in the germline V gene. The CDR3 extends over 15 amino acids. The J segment lost 3 bases and the V segment lost 5 bases, leaving 7 bases of the junction unmatched. CDR3 in amino acids: CASSPPSGNYNEQFF. The CDR3 DNA follows: TGTGCCAGCAGTCCCCCTAGCGGAAACTACAATGAGCAGTTCTTC.

This sequence joins TRBV2 and TRBJ2-5, with 7 bases aligning to TRBD1. The CDR3 loop spans 13 amino acids. Germline V gene sequence: CDR1 SNHLY, CDR2 FYNNEI. V lost 6 bases, J lost 1 base, and 2 bases stayed unmatched. CDR3 nucleotide sequence: TGTGCCAGCAGCCGACAGGGCCAAGAGACCCAGTACTTC. This translates into CASSRQGQETQYF. Full variable domain (outside the CDR3, taken from reference TRBV2 and TRBJ2-5): EPEVTQTPSHQVTQMGQEVILRCVPISNHLYFYWYRQILGQKVEFLVSFYNNEISEKSEIFDDQFSVERPDGSNFTLKIRSTKLEDSAMYFCASSRQGQETQYFGPGTRLLVL.

CDR3 residues: CASSLRTKLQETQYF. Written as DNA, the CDR3 is TGTGCCAGCAGTTTGAGGACCAAACTCCAAGAGACCCAGTACTTC. V is TRBV28 and J is TRBJ2-5, with D unclear. The germline gives CDR1 MDHEN, CDR2 SYDVKM. This CDR3 comprises 15 residues. Trimming took off 3 bases at V and 1 base at J, with 12 bases between the two ends. Full variable domain (remainder filled in from reference TRBV28 and TRBJ2-5): DVKVTQSSRYLVKRTGEKVFLECVQDMDHENMFWYRQDPGLGLRLIYFSYDVKMKEKGDIPEGYSVSREKKERFSLILESASTNQTSMYLCASSLRTKLQETQYFGPGTRLLVL.

The chain carries TRBV19 and TRBJ2-1; 14 bases agree with TRBD2. Germline V gene lookup returns CDR1 LNHDA and CDR2 SQIVND (reference sequence). The CDR3 loop spans 19 amino acids. V shed 4 bases, J shed 2 bases, and the junction held 10 bases outside the gene matches. The CDR3 bases are TGTGCCAGTAGTACCCCGGGACTAGCGGGAGTGAGTGCCTACAATGAGCAGTTCTTC. This gives the protein CASSTPGLAGVSAYNEQFF. The variable domain in full, with the rest retrieved from reference TRBV19 and TRBJ2-1, is DGGITQSPKYLFRKEGQNVTLSCEQNLNHDAMYWYRQDPGQGLRLIYYSQIVNDFQKGDIAEGYSVSREKKESFPLTVTSAQKNPTAFYLCASSTPGLAGVSAYNEQFFGPGTRLTVL.

The chain links TRBV6-1 to TRBJ2-7; perhaps TRBD1 as D (6 bases). The V end was cut by 0 bases, the J end by 0 bases, with 21 bases between. Germline loops: CDR1 MNHNS, CDR2 SASEGT. The CDR3 consists of 19 residues. The CDR3 here is CASSEARSGAPRSSYEQYF. In nucleotides, the CDR3 is TGTGCCAGCAGTGAAGCGCGGTCAGGGGCGCCCCGTAGCTCCTACGAGCAGTACTTC.

This clonotype has a single count. The CDR3 loop is CASSIPWGEGQPQHF. The CDR3 bases are TGTGCCAGTAGTATTCCGTGGGGCGAGGGTCAGCCCCAGCATTTT. This rearrangement joins TRBV19 to TRBJ1-5, with D possibly matching TRBD1 (5 bases). The V end was cut by 3 bases, the J end by 6 bases, with 15 bases between. The CDR3 consists of 15 residues. Germline V gives CDR1 LNHDA, CDR2 SQIVND (reference sequence).

V is TRBV6-1 and J is TRBJ2-2, with D uncertain. The CDR3 extends over 15 amino acids. The V and J ends lost 2 bases and 1 base respectively, with 8 bases between them. Germline V gene data show CDR1 as MNHNS and CDR2 as SASEGT. The CDR3 bases are TGTGCCAGCAGTGAACGTGCACTGAACACCGGGGAGCTGTTTTTT. Translating it yields CASSERALNTGELFF.

This chain uses TRBV28 with TRBJ2-4; D not certain. The CDR3 loop spans 12 amino acids. Per germline, CDR1 MDHEN and CDR2 SYDVKM. Between the trimmed V and J ends, which lost 1 base and 5 bases, there was a span of 3 bases. CDR3: CASSLSENIQYF. The CDR3 DNA follows: TGTGCCAGCAGTTTATCAGAAAACATTCAGTACTTC.

This clonotype was detected only a few times. The V and J genes are TRBV6-5 and TRBJ2-3, with 7 bases lining up with TRBD2. CDR1 and CDR2 (germline): MNHEY, SVGAGI. V lost 0 bases, J lost 6 bases, and 3 bases stayed unmatched. The CDR3 runs 14 residues. CDR3 coding DNA: TGTGCCAGCAGTTACTCAGCGGGAATGGATACGCAGTATTTT. Its translation is CASSYSAGMDTQYF.

This sequence joins TRBV6-5 and TRBJ1-1; no reliable D call. The CDR3 runs 14 residues. V shed 0 bases and J shed 2 bases, with 7 bases lying between them. From germline, CDR1 is MNHEY and CDR2 SVGAGI. DNA of the CDR3: TGTGCCAGCAGTTACTCGCCGTATAACACTGAAGCTTTCTTT. Its translation is CASSYSPYNTEAFF.

The chain combines TRBV7-8 with TRBJ2-7; possibly TRBD2 for D (6 bases). CDR3 length: 15 residues. Germline V gives CDR1 SGHVS, CDR2 FQNEAQ. Trimming removed 4 bases from V and 0 bases from J, with 13 bases in between. CDR3 sequence reads: CASSSGTQSSYEQYF. CDR3 coding DNA: TGTGCCAGCAGCTCCGGGACTCAGAGCTCCTACGAGCAGTACTTC.

The CDR3 protein is CASRKARLDPEQFF. CDR3 nucleotides: TGTGCCAGCAGAAAAGCCCGACTAGACCCAGAGCAGTTCTTC. The V gene is TRBV6-2 or TRBV6-3, the J gene TRBJ2-1; perhaps TRBD2 as D (6 bases). Trimming left V 6 bases short and J 10 bases short, with 19 bases between. This CDR3 has 14 residues. CDR1 and CDR2 (germline): MNHEY, SVGEGT.